These 14 T cell receptor beta chains share one sample of origin, sequenced in a study of early T cells in non-severe SARS-CoV-2 infection. TCRdb reprocessed the 5' RACE reads via MiXCR and lists one record per CDR3 protein. Here the sample spans 85,000 to 90,000 distinct CDR3 sequences, roughly 14% being singletons. Sequencing used whole blood. The receptors stem from an adult who was a healthcare worker with PCR-confirmed SARS-CoV-2 infection or an uninfected control (not recorded which).

The CDR3, as DNA: TGTGCCAGCAGCGTAGCTTTCATTGGGGGGCTAAGCACTGAAGCTTTCTTT. This codes for CASSVAFIGGLSTEAFF. V gene TRBV9 combines with J gene TRBJ1-1; D may be TRBD1 (6 bases). V was shortened by 0 bases and J by 4 bases, with 19 bases between the two germline ends. Germline CDR1 SGDLS, CDR2 YYNGEE. This CDR3 has 17 amino acids.

This clonotype was detected ten times or more. V usage is TRBV6-1 and J usage is TRBJ2-7; the D gene is possibly TRBD1 (5 bases). Germline assignment: CDR1 MNHNS and CDR2 SASEGT. Trimming removed 6 bases at V and 2 bases at J, with 11 bases between. This CDR3 spans 13 amino acids. This CDR3 is CASSPDKAYEQYV. The DNA of the CDR3 is TGTGCCAGCAGCCCGGACAAGGCCTACGAGCAGTACGTC.

This clonotype was observed a few times. This sequence joins TRBV6-5 and TRBJ2-3, with 8 bases matching TRBD2. The CDR3 extends over 16 amino acids. The V segment lost 6 bases and the J segment 2 bases; nucleotides outside the gene matches: 10. Germline loops: CDR1 MNHEY, CDR2 SVGAGI. As DNA, the CDR3 is TGTGCCAGCAGGGCGGGGGGCGCTTCGGCCACAGATACGCAGTATTTT. As protein: CASRAGGASATDTQYF.

This clonotype has just a few counts. The chain recombines TRBV14 with TRBJ2-1; 15 bases match TRBD2. Germline lookup yields CDR1 SGHDN and CDR2 FVKESK. Germline trimming cut 3 bases from V and 0 bases from J; bases unmatched to any gene: 18. The CDR3 spans 23 residues. The CDR3 spells CASSHRPGTSGGPARRSYNEQFF. CDR3 in DNA: TGTGCCAGCAGCCACCGTCCCGGGACTAGCGGGGGGCCCGCGAGGCGCTCCTACAATGAGCAGTTCTTC.

This clonotype was seen ten or more times. The chain recombines TRBV5-1 with TRBJ2-7; the D is unclear. The CDR3 extends over 14 amino acids. The V gene lost 6 bases and the J gene lost 3 bases, with 16 bases spanning the gap. Germline CDR1 reads SGHRS; CDR2 reads YFSETQ. The CDR3 DNA reads as TGCGCCAGCATTCTGACAAGGCCCAACTACGAGCAGTACGTC. Translated: CASILTRPNYEQYV.

The chain combines TRBV12-3 or TRBV12-4 with TRBJ1-1, with D hard to call. This CDR3 spans 14 amino acids. Trimming took 4 bases from V and 4 from J, leaving 13 bases between them. The CDR3 sequence is CASSWDSGITEAFF. The CDR3 region has the DNA TGTGCCAGCAGTTGGGATTCTGGGATCACTGAAGCTTTCTTT.

This clonotype was seen a few times. The chain employs TRBV20-1 and TRBJ2-5; 9 bases align to TRBD2. The trim removed 5 bases at V and 7 bases at J, leaving 8 bases unmatched. Germline CDR1 reads DFQATT; CDR2 reads SNEGSKA (reference sequence). The CDR3 is made up of 13 amino acids. The CDR3 region has the DNA TGCAGTGCTTTGTTTAGCGGGGGCTCGACCCAGTACTTC. Amino acids: CSALFSGGSTQYF.

This clonotype has more than one count but fewer than ten. The chain recombines TRBV7-2 with TRBJ2-7; no clear D. The CDR3 sequence is 13 residues long. Germline V lookup: CDR1 SGHTA, CDR2 FQGNSA. Trimming left V 1 base short and J 3 bases short, with 7 bases between. The CDR3 spells CASSLGGHYEQYV. As DNA, the CDR3 is TGTGCCAGCAGCTTAGGCGGCCACTACGAGCAGTACGTC.

The chain employs TRBV18 and TRBJ1-4; weak D call: TRBD1 (6 bases). Trimming stripped 6 bases from V and 7 bases from J, with 15 bases between. The CDR3 runs to 14 residues. Germline V CDR1 and CDR2: KGHSH, LQKENI. The chain's CDR3 is CASSPRGAGEKLFF. CDR3 in DNA: TGTGCCAGCTCGCCGCGGGGGGCCGGTGAAAAACTGTTTTTT.

Comment on this clonotype: Germline is not matched at one junction end, which may reflect a read error. The gene calls are TRBV7-3 and TRBJ2-3, with TRBD1 as a possible D gene (5 bases). The germline gives CDR1 SGHTA, CDR2 FQGTGA. The CDR3 is made up of 15 amino acids. The CDR3 DNA sequence: TGTGCCAGCAGCTTAACCTCTGTGGACACAGATATGCAGTATTTT. Protein sequence: CASSLTSVDTDMQYF. Looking up the rest from reference TRBV7-3 and TRBJ2-3 gives the full variable domain: GAGVSQTPSNKVTEKGKYVELRCDPISGHTALYWYRQSLGQGPEFLIYFQGTGAADDSGLPNDRFFAVRPEGSVSTLKIQRTERGDSAVYLCASSLTSVDTDMQYFGPGTRLTVL.

The chain is built from TRBV5-1 and TRBJ2-3; D perhaps matches TRBD1 (6 bases). The CDR3 is made up of 14 amino acids. V was clipped by 0 bases and J by 6 bases, with 11 bases between them. The germline V gene encodes CDR1 SGHRS and CDR2 YFSETQ. The CDR3 DNA follows: TGCGCCAGCAGCTTGGAACAGGGTTGGGATACGCAGTATTTT. It is translated as CASSLEQGWDTQYF.

This clonotype was detected only a few times. The V gene is TRBV10-3, the J gene TRBJ1-1, with 10 bases aligning to TRBD1. V was pared by 6 bases and J by 3 bases, with 4 bases of the junction left unmatched. CDR1 is ENHRY, CDR2 SYGVKD, per germline. CDR3 size: 14 residues. The CDR3 sequence is CAISSGTGDTEAFF. The CDR3 nucleotides are TGTGCCATCAGCTCCGGGACAGGGGACACTGAAGCTTTCTTT.

The chain joins TRBV3-1 to TRBJ1-1; 9 nucleotides align to TRBD1. The CDR3 sequence is 12 residues long. Germline V gene data show CDR1 as LGHDT and CDR2 as YNNKEL (reference sequence). After removal of 3 bases from V and 10 bases from J, the junction contained 3 bases not matched to a gene. The CDR3 reads CASSQADRGAFF. CDR3 nucleotides: TGTGCCAGCAGCCAGGCGGACAGGGGAGCTTTCTTT.

The chain links TRBV9 to TRBJ1-3; TRBD1 aligns across 8 bases. The CDR3 extends over 15 amino acids. Germline loops: CDR1 SGDLS, CDR2 YYNGEE. J was trimmed by 3 bases and V by 3 bases; bases with no gene match: 5. The DNA of the CDR3 is TGTGCCAGCAGCGGGACAGGGACCTTTGGAAACACCATATATTTT. Amino acids: CASSGTGTFGNTIYF.